This TCR beta chain appears in the sequencing data of a study of regulatory T cells in long-lasting Graves disease. Study details: Newly diagnosed Graves' patients had under 3 months of antithyroid drugs.

Arm-PCR of CDR3 regions and iRepertoire HTBI primers were used to build TCR beta libraries. Per the original data handling: Identification across samples found about 61 TRBV and some 15 TRBJ segments. TCRdb reanalysed the multiplex PCR reads using MiXCR and keeps one entry per CDR3 protein. The V and J calls reflect TCRdb's pipeline rather than the authors' work. The data hold approximately 210,000 distinct CDR3 sequences, with roughly 18% observed a single time. Specified time point: newly diagnosed GD, antithyroid drugs for less than 3 months. With RNA extracted from PBMCs as input, the TCR library was made. Overall study results and limits: It was in persistent disease that TRBV28, TRBJ1-2 and TRBJ2-5 were favored.

In its sample, this clonotype was seen many times. Its antigen is unidentified. The germline V and J ends were trimmed by 0 bases and 0 bases, with 10 bases remaining between them. Germline V lookup: CDR1 SGHTA, CDR2 FQGTGA. The CDR3 has 16 residues. V usage is TRBV7-3 and J usage is TRBJ2-3; no definite D call. The specimen comprised peripheral blood mononuclear cells (PBMCs), sampled at new diagnosis, from a patient treated with antithyroid drugs. The source of this sequence is a female donor with Graves disease. The CDR3 loop is CASSLTNDASTDTQYF. Written as DNA, the CDR3 is TGTGCCAGCAGCTTAACGAACGATGCTAGCACAGATACGCAGTATTTT. Filled out from reference TRBV7-3 and TRBJ2-3, the complete variable domain reads GAGVSQTPSNKVTEKGKYVELRCDPISGHTALYWYRQSLGQGPEFLIYFQGTGAADDSGLPNDRFFAVRPEGSVSTLKIQRTERGDSAVYLCASSLTNDASTDTQYFGPGTRLTVL.